The 10 T cell receptor beta chains reported below all come from one sample, sequenced in a study of blood T cell repertoires in COVID-19. Data came from immunoSEQ multiplex PCR; TCRdb stores just in-frame clones and leaves some out. This sample has a few hundred thousand clones, with roughly 90% found just once. Source material: peripheral blood. These receptor sequences come from a woman under 40 with COVID-19, enrolled during active disease.

The gene calls are TRBV19 and TRBJ1-1; 8 bases agree with TRBD1. Germline CDR1 is LNHDA and CDR2 is SQIVND (reference sequence). This CDR3 has 15 residues. The junction had 3 bases not matched to a gene; V was cut back by 3 bases and J by 0 bases. The CDR3 loop reads CASSIAGGVNTEAFF. CDR3 nucleotides: TGTGCCAGTAGTATTGCAGGGGGCGTGAACACTGAAGCTTTCTTT.

The rearrangement joins TRBV27 to TRBJ1-2; 12 bases line up with TRBD1. CDR1 MNHEY and CDR2 SMNVEV come from the germline V gene (reference sequence). Trimming at V came to 3 bases and at J to 4 bases, leaving 9 bases not matched to a gene. The length of the CDR3 is 17 residues. The CDR3 is CASSLLGTGGLGYGYTF. The CDR3 coding sequence is TGTGCCAGCAGTTTGCTCGGGACAGGGGGCCTCGGCTATGGCTACACCTTC.

J is TRBJ2-7 and V is TRBV7-2; 14 positions agree with TRBD2. Germline V CDR1 and CDR2: SGHTA, FQGNSA. This CDR3 has 16 residues. V was clipped by 4 bases and J by 9 bases; unmatched bases: 11. CDR3 loop: CASSSSGTSGRLWQYF. CDR3 nucleotides: TGTGCCAGCAGCTCCTCCGGGACTAGCGGGAGATTGTGGCAGTACTTC. The whole variable domain, filled in from reference TRBV7-2 and TRBJ2-7, reads GAGVSQSPSNKVTEKGKDVELRCDPISGHTALYWYRQSLGQGLEFLIYFQGNSAPDKSGLPSDRFSAERTGGSVSTLTIQRTQQEDSAVYLCASSSSGTSGRLWQYFGPGTRLTVT.

The rearrangement uses TRBV4-2 and TRBJ2-7, with 13 bases that match TRBD2. The CDR3 totals 15 residues. CDR1 and CDR2 (germline): LGHNA, YNFKEQ. With 4 bases clipped from V and 7 bases from J, the junction kept 7 bases outside the gene matches. In nucleotides, the CDR3 is TGTGCCAGCAGCCTTGGACTAGCGGGAGCTAATGAGCAGTACTTC. Its protein is CASSLGLAGANEQYF.

The chain employs TRBV19 and TRBJ2-3, with 12 bases aligning to TRBD2. The trim removed 4 bases at V and 2 bases at J, leaving 4 bases unmatched. The V gene's germline CDR1 is LNHDA and CDR2 SQIVND (reference sequence). CDR3 length: 16 residues. In DNA form, the CDR3 reads TGTGCCAGTAGTACCCTAGCGGGAGGGCACACAGATACGCAGTATTTT. Translation gives CASSTLAGGHTDTQYF.

J is TRBJ2-7 and V is TRBV6-6, with D possibly being TRBD2 (6 bases). Deletions cut 2 bases from V and 6 bases from J, with 14 bases between. The CDR3 loop spans 14 amino acids. Germline CDR1 MNHNY, CDR2 SVGAGI (reference sequence). The CDR3 here is CASSYAGSRGEQYF. Written as DNA, the CDR3 is TGTGCCAGCAGTTACGCGGGATCGAGGGGCGAGCAGTACTTC.

The CDR3: CASSFGQADSPLHF. For the CDR3, the DNA is TGTGCCAGCAGCTTCGGACAGGCTGATTCACCCCTCCACTTT. J is TRBJ1-6 and V is TRBV5-4; 7 positions agree with TRBD1. The length of the CDR3 is 14 residues. The junction had 4 bases not matched to a gene; V was cut back by 2 bases and J by 8 bases. The V gene's germline CDR1 is SGHNT and CDR2 YYREEE (reference sequence).

V usage is TRBV15 and J usage is TRBJ1-3; D may be TRBD1 (6 bases). This CDR3 is built from 14 residues. V lost 6 bases and J 0 bases, leaving 9 bases between the germline ends. Germline lookup yields CDR1 LNHNV and CDR2 YYDKDF (reference sequence). CDR3 nucleotide sequence: TGTGCCACCAGTATGACAGGCTCTGGAAACACCATATATTTT. Its translation is CATSMTGSGNTIYF.

This chain joins TRBV2 and TRBJ1-4, with D possibly matching TRBD1 (6 bases). Germline CDR1 and CDR2: SNHLY and FYNNEI. This CDR3 contains 14 residues. Trimming stripped 6 bases from V and 5 bases from J, with 13 bases between. CDR3 region: CASSPGQRNEKLFF. CDR3 nucleotide sequence: TGTGCCAGCAGCCCGGGACAACGAAATGAAAAACTGTTTTTT.

The V and J genes are TRBV13 and TRBJ2-1; 8 nucleotides agree with TRBD1. The CDR3 is 15 amino acids. CDR1 is PRHDT, CDR2 FYEKMQ, per germline (reference sequence). Unmatched junction bases numbered 6, after V lost 5 bases and J lost 3 bases. DNA for the CDR3: TGTGCCAGCAGCAGAACAGGGGGACTCTACAATGAGCAGTTCTTC. It yields the protein CASSRTGGLYNEQFF.